A selection of T cell receptor beta chains follows, all from one sample in a study of T cells in Graves' hyperthyroidism and ophthalmopathy. MiXCR was run by TCRdb on the multiplex PCR reads, yielding one entry per CDR3 protein. The profile shows over 200,000 distinct CDR3 sequences, approximately 17% of them singletons. The material sequenced was blood. Source of these receptors: a man aged 45-60 years with Graves' hyperthyroidism. Both conserved end residues are part of each CDR3. The D gene is left open where the match is weak. A row's size may be missing; if present it is once, few, many or a size class.

>TRBV28|many|TRBJ2-5|TRBD1
CASSSTGVGRKTQYF
TGTGCCAGCAGTTCCACAGGGGTAGGAAGGAAGACCCAGTACTTC
>TRBV7-2|-|TRBJ2-7|-
CASSLRGGLDEQYF
TGTGCCAGCAGCTTAAGGGGGGGGCTCGACGAGCAGTACTTC
>TRBV7-8|many|TRBJ2-5|TRBD2
CASSFSGRGEETQYF
TGTGCCAGCAGCTTTAGCGGGAGAGGGGAAGAGACCCAGTACTTC
>TRBV28|many|TRBJ2-3|-
CASSLQGGTQYF
TGTGCCAGCAGTTTACAGGGTGGCACGCAGTATTTT
>TRBV29-1|many|TRBJ2-3|TRBD2
CSVLEGRTSGLTDTQYF
TGCAGCGTTTTAGAGGGGAGGACTAGCGGGCTCACAGATACGCAGTATTTT
>TRBV6-2/TRBV6-3|-|TRBJ1-3|-
CASSYGTPSGNTIYF
TGTGCCAGCAGTTACGGAACACCCTCTGGAAACACCATATATTTT
>TRBV7-2|-|TRBJ1-1|-
CASSEGAVNTEAFF
TGTGCCAGCAGCGAGGGAGCCGTAAACACTGAAGCTTTCTTT
>TRBV2|-|TRBJ1-4|TRBD1
CASSGRGRNEKLFF
TGTGCCAGCAGTGGGAGGGGGCGGAATGAAAAACTGTTTTTT
>TRBV5-1|-|TRBJ1-3|-
CASSFGGPGNTIYF
TGCGCCAGCAGCTTTGGAGGTCCTGGAAACACCATATATTTT
>TRBV6-9|-|TRBJ1-2|-
CASSLGGDGYTF
TGTGCCAGCAGCTTAGGGGGGGATGGCTACACCTTC
>TRBV2|many|TRBJ2-2|-
CASSANSYTGELFF
TGTGCCAGCAGCGCGAACAGTTACACCGGGGAGCTGTTTTTT
>TRBV2|few|TRBJ2-2|-
CASIGYTSTGELFF
TGTGCCAGCATTGGATACACGAGCACCGGGGAGCTGTTTTTT
>TRBV4-1|few|TRBJ2-1|-
CASSQDTPNEQFF
TGCGCCAGCAGCCAAGATACCCCCAATGAGCAGTTCTTC
>TRBV9|few|TRBJ2-3|TRBD1
CASSVQGTAANTQYF
TGTGCCAGCAGCGTACAGGGGACAGCCGCGAATACGCAGTATTTT
>TRBV19|-|TRBJ2-2|TRBD1
CASSIAHRGTGELFF
TGTGCCAGTAGTATTGCGCACAGGGGGACCGGGGAGCTGTTTTTT
>TRBV28|many|TRBJ2-7|TRBD1
CASSAWTGSYEQYF
TGTGCCAGCAGTGCCTGGACAGGGTCCTACGAGCAGTACTTC
>TRBV18|many|TRBJ2-2|-
CASSPLNSGDTGELFF
TGTGCCAGCTCACCACTAAATTCTGGGGACACCGGGGAGCTGTTTTTT
>TRBV27|few|TRBJ2-2|-
CASSRDKNTGELFF
TGTGCCAGCAGCCGCGACAAAAACACCGGGGAGCTGTTTTTT
>TRBV12-3/TRBV12-4|many|TRBJ2-5|-
CASSFLETQYF
TGTGCCAGCAGTTTTTTAGAGACCCAGTACTTC
>TRBV5-1|many|TRBJ2-1|TRBD2
CASSLDASGSRGFF
TGCGCCAGCAGCTTGGACGCTAGCGGGAGTAGAGGGTTCTTC
>TRBV6-4|many|TRBJ2-3|TRBD1
CASSDGTGDTDTQYF
TGTGCCAGCAGTGACGGGACAGGGGACACAGATACGCAGTATTTT
>TRBV20-1|-|TRBJ1-5|-
CSARAIQGSNQPQHF
TGCAGTGCTAGAGCAATTCAGGGGAGCAATCAGCCCCAGCATTTT
>TRBV10-3|few|TRBJ2-5|TRBD1
CAISDPRGETQYF
TGTGCCATCAGTGACCCCAGGGGGGAGACCCAGTACTTC
>TRBV6-2/TRBV6-3|few|TRBJ1-2|TRBD1
CASSTYRDRVANYGYTF
TGTGCCAGCAGTACCTACCGGGACAGGGTAGCTAACTATGGCTACACCTTC
>TRBV7-6|many|TRBJ2-5|-
CASSLWADQETQYF
TGTGCCAGCAGCTTGTGGGCGGATCAAGAGACCCAGTACTTC
>TRBV9|once|TRBJ2-7|-
CASSVGSWEVWEQYF
TGTGCCAGCAGCGTAGGGAGTTGGGAGGTTTGGGAGCAGTACTTC
>TRBV28|many|TRBJ1-1|TRBD1
CASSSTYRGDTEAFF
TGTGCCAGCAGTTCCACCTACAGGGGGGACACTGAAGCTTTCTTT
>TRBV10-3|-|TRBJ1-2|-
CAITQGTSYGYTF
TGTGCCATCACTCAGGGTACCTCCTATGGCTACACCTTC
>TRBV5-1|many|TRBJ1-1|-
CASRSSQMATEAFF
TGCGCCAGCAGGTCCTCTCAGATGGCCACTGAAGCTTTCTTT
>TRBV3-1|many|TRBJ2-7|-
CASSQEMASEQYF
TGTGCCAGCAGCCAAGAGATGGCATCGGAGCAGTACTTC
>TRBV9|-|TRBJ2-3|-
CASSVGGSPTTQYF
TGTGCCAGCAGCGTGGGGGGTAGTCCAACTACGCAGTATTTT
>TRBV14|many|TRBJ2-7|TRBD1
CASSAQSGTGSSYEQYF
TGTGCCAGCAGTGCCCAATCCGGGACAGGGAGCTCCTACGAGCAGTACTTC
>TRBV27|many|TRBJ1-1|-
CASSSHEGEAFF
TGTGCCAGCAGCAGTCACGAAGGTGAAGCTTTCTTT
>TRBV4-3|-|TRBJ1-4|TRBD1
CASSLGTDFEKLFF
TGCGCCAGCAGTTTAGGGACAGACTTTGAAAAACTGTTTTTT
>TRBV5-1|-|TRBJ2-1|TRBD2
CASSLVAGGHNEQFF
TGCGCCAGCAGCTTGGTAGCGGGAGGACACAATGAGCAGTTCTTC
>TRBV28|many|TRBJ1-5|-
CASKLRGAGLNQPQHF
TGTGCCAGCAAACTCCGGGGCGCGGGTCTGAATCAGCCCCAGCATTTT
>TRBV6-1|few|TRBJ1-2|-
CASSLNRVGGYTF
TGTGCCAGCAGCCTAAACAGGGTCGGGGGCTACACCTTC
>TRBV30|few|TRBJ1-3|-
CAWSVGGNTIYF
TGTGCCTGGAGTGTCGGGGGAAACACCATATATTTT
>TRBV7-3|few|TRBJ2-3|TRBD1
CASSSIPGQGTDTQYF
TGTGCCAGCAGCTCGATCCCGGGACAGGGCACAGATACGCAGTATTTT
>TRBV20-1|few|TRBJ2-7|TRBD1
CSPDNRDRESYEQYF
TGCAGTCCTGACAACCGGGACAGGGAGTCCTACGAGCAGTACTTC
>TRBV6-2/TRBV6-3|many|TRBJ2-5|-
CASSYAGIQETQYF
TGTGCCAGCAGTTACGCGGGGATCCAAGAGACCCAGTACTTC
>TRBV11-2|many|TRBJ2-7|TRBD1
CASSLAGQGIYEQYF
TGTGCCAGCAGCTTAGCGGGACAGGGTATTTACGAGCAGTACTTC
>TRBV28|-|TRBJ2-7|TRBD1
CASSSIGQGNSYEQYF
TGTGCCAGCAGTTCTATAGGACAGGGGAACTCCTACGAGCAGTACTTC
>TRBV20-1|few|TRBJ2-7|TRBD2
CSASREGRTYEQYF
TGCAGTGCTAGTCGGGAGGGGAGAACCTACGAGCAGTACTTC
>TRBV7-3|many|TRBJ2-1|TRBD1
CASSPFQGVNEQFF
TGTGCCAGCAGCCCCTTTCAGGGGGTCAATGAGCAGTTCTTC
>TRBV10-1|few|TRBJ2-7|TRBD1
CASSERRTGVEQYF
TGCGCCAGCAGTGAAAGACGGACAGGGGTTGAGCAGTACTTC